A single sample is the source of the 3 T cell receptor beta chains below, sequenced in a study of shared clonotypes between healthy human individuals. Generated by immunoSEQ multiplex PCR, the TCRdb table keeps only in-frame clones and is missing some. Among some 1.1 million clones listed, approximately 77% were seen once. Sequenced input: memory CD4+ T cells from PBMCs. Subset of the sample: CD45RA-negative fraction. The receptors shown here come from a man between 18 and 29 years old in good health. Some clones in this sample may be carry-over from other donors' samples.

The CDR3 reads CASSESRGATDTQYF. In DNA, the CDR3 is TGTGCCAGCAGTGAATCCAGGGGGGCCACAGATACGCAGTATTTT. V and J are TRBV6-1 and TRBJ2-3, with a weak D call TRBD1 (7 bases). This CDR3 is built from 15 residues. Trimming took 2 bases from V and 2 from J, leaving 11 bases between them. Germline V gene sequence: CDR1 MNHNS, CDR2 SASEGT.

This clone showed up just once. The rearrangement links TRBV6-5 to TRBJ2-3, with D unclear. V lost 6 bases and J lost 9, with 10 bases in between. The germline V gene has CDR1 MNHEY and CDR2 SVGAGI. This CDR3 has 11 residues. The CDR3 DNA is TGTGCCAGCAGCCCTTCGCACACGCAGTATTTT. It translates to CASSPSHTQYF.

V and J are TRBV27 and TRBJ2-3; D gene uncertain. The CDR3 is 15 amino acids. V was cut by 5 bases and J by 1 base, with 13 bases left in between. Germline V gives CDR1 MNHEY, CDR2 SMNVEV (reference sequence). The chain's CDR3 is CASSLGVSRTDTQYF. The CDR3 DNA follows: TGTGCCAGCAGTCTGGGTGTATCACGCACAGATACGCAGTATTTT.